A single sample gave rise to the 20 T cell receptor beta chains below, sequenced in a study of OX40 agonist ivuxolimab in advanced cancers. Method: immunoSEQ multiplex PCR; TCRdb's copy keeps in-frame clones and lacks some. There are about 64,000 clones in the sample; 80% to 90% occur only once, and 2.8% lies in the top ten. Sequencing used CD4+ or CD8+ T cells sorted from blood, obtained in a trial of the OX40 agonist ivuxolimab. The receptor set was obtained from an adult with an advanced solid tumor such as melanoma, head and neck, liver or kidney cancer.

The rearrangement links TRBV30 to TRBJ2-7; 7 bases align to TRBD1. V shed 2 bases, J shed 6 bases, and the junction held 7 bases outside the gene matches. Germline V gene data show CDR1 as GTSNPN and CDR2 as SVGIG (reference sequence). The CDR3 spans 13 residues. The CDR3 protein is CAWSRAGGIEQYF. The DNA of the CDR3 is TGTGCCTGGAGTCGGGCAGGGGGTATCGAGCAGTACTTC. The variable domain in full, with the rest retrieved from reference TRBV30 and TRBJ2-7, is SQTIHQWPATLVQPVGSPLSLECTVEGTSNPNLYWYRQAAGRGLQLLFYSVGIGQISSEVPQNLSASRPQDRQFILSSKKLLLSDSGFYLCAWSRAGGIEQYFGPGTRLTVT.

This chain joins TRBV4-2 and TRBJ1-3; D gene uncertain. The V gene's germline CDR1 is LGHNA and CDR2 YNFKEQ. The CDR3 loop spans 14 amino acids. Trimming stripped 4 bases from V and 4 bases from J, with 11 bases between. CDR3 DNA sequence: TGTGCCAGCAGCCGCGGAGATACCGGAAACACCATATATTTT. Its translation: CASSRGDTGNTIYF.

The chain combines TRBV5-1 with TRBJ2-2, with 9 bases lining up with TRBD1. Germline values: CDR1 SGHRS, CDR2 YFSETQ. J was trimmed by 1 base and V by 3 bases; bases with no gene match: 4. This CDR3 has 16 amino acids. The chain's CDR3 is CASSSEGQGNTGELFF. The CDR3 DNA follows: TGCGCCAGCAGCTCGGAGGGACAGGGGAACACCGGGGAGCTGTTTTTT.

This clone was observed a handful of times. It is unclear where the CDR3 begins or ends on the DNA, so no DNA is shown, and the CDR3 is as TCRdb lists it. The chain uses TRBV28 and TRBJ1-2; the tabulated D call, TRBD1, remains unverified against the DNA. Germline V lookup: CDR1 MDHEN, CDR2 SYDVKM. The CDR3 length is 14 residues, termini included. CDR3 protein: CASSSSGQALGYTF.

The J gene is TRBJ2-7, the V gene TRBV19, with a weak D call TRBD2 (6 bases). Germline values: CDR1 LNHDA, CDR2 SQIVND (reference sequence). V gave up 5 bases and J gave up 2 bases, with 16 bases separating them. This CDR3 has 15 amino acids. Written as DNA, the CDR3 is TGTGCCAGTAGTGTGCCCCACCGGGAGACCTACGAGCAGTACTTC. It translates to CASSVPHRETYEQYF.

This clone was observed a single time. The V gene is TRBV27, the J gene TRBJ2-7; 9 nucleotides align to TRBD1. CDR1 MNHEY and CDR2 SMNVEV come from the germline V gene (reference sequence). J gave up 2 bases and V 4 bases, and 3 bases lay outside the gene matches. The CDR3 totals 14 residues. The CDR3 is CASSSGDRAYEQYF. CDR3 DNA sequence: TGTGCCAGCAGTTCTGGGGACAGGGCCTACGAGCAGTACTTC.

The chain couples TRBV29-1 to TRBJ1-1; 9 nucleotides line up with TRBD1. The CDR3 runs 13 residues. Germline values: CDR1 SQVTM, CDR2 ANQGSEA. V lost 7 bases, J lost 4 bases, and 7 bases stayed unmatched. CDR3 DNA: TGCAGCGCTATGGGGACAGGGAGCACTGAAGCTTTCTTT. Translating gives CSAMGTGSTEAFF.

V usage is TRBV2 and J usage is TRBJ2-2; unclear D gene. The CDR3 consists of 14 residues. The V end lost 2 bases, the J end lost 3 bases, and 7 bases lay between the germline ends. CDR1 is SNHLY and CDR2 is FYNNEI in the germline V gene. CDR3 DNA sequence: TGTGCCAGCAGTGAACATGGGGACACCGGGGAGCTGTTTTTT. This translates into CASSEHGDTGELFF.

This clone was counted once. This chain links TRBV18 with TRBJ2-7; 11 bases are shared with TRBD1. The germline gives CDR1 KGHSH, CDR2 LQKENI. The junction had 14 bases not matched to a gene; V was cut back by 4 bases and J by 3 bases. The CDR3 runs to 18 residues. The CDR3 DNA reads as TGTGCCAGCTCACGATCAGAAGGGACCGGGACAGGGGGCTACGAGCAGTACTTC. This codes for CASSRSEGTGTGGYEQYF.

The genes are TRBV15 and TRBJ2-2; D might be TRBD2 (6 bases). The CDR3 extends over 18 amino acids. The ends were cut back, 0 bases at V and 0 bases at J, with 14 bases in the middle. Germline CDR1 is LNHNV and CDR2 is YYDKDF (reference sequence). CDR3 sequence reads: CATSRDPLAPANTGELFF. The CDR3 DNA is TGTGCCACCAGCAGAGATCCTCTAGCGCCTGCGAACACCGGGGAGCTGTTTTTT.

The sample holds a few counts of this clone. V and J are TRBV4-3 and TRBJ1-3, with unresolved D. The CDR3 is 14 residues long. CDR1 is LGHNA and CDR2 is YSLEER in the germline V gene. Trimming removed 1 base from V and 4 bases from J, with 8 bases in between. The DNA for the CDR3 is TGCGCCAGCAGCCAAGCGGGGTTCGGAAACACCATATATTTT. It specifies CASSQAGFGNTIYF.

The chain employs TRBV18 and TRBJ1-1; no clear D gene. CDR3 length: 14 amino acids. Trimming removed 3 bases at V and 1 base at J, with 9 bases between. Germline loops: CDR1 KGHSH, CDR2 LQKENI. CDR3 protein: CASSPPPGNTEAFF. DNA for the CDR3: TGTGCCAGCTCACCGCCCCCGGGGAACACTGAAGCTTTCTTT.

There are a few counts of this clone. This chain joins TRBV6-4 and TRBJ2-5; D ambiguous. Germline CDR1 MRHNA, CDR2 SNTAGT. This CDR3 has 16 residues. V was shortened by 2 bases and J by 7 bases, with 20 bases between the two germline ends. Here the CDR3 reads CASSDEWAKDPSTQYF. CDR3 DNA: TGTGCCAGCAGTGACGAGTGGGCAAAAGATCCCTCGACCCAGTACTTC.

There are a few counts of this clone. The CDR3 DNA is TGTGCCAGCACCAGACTGAACCCAACTGAAGCTTTCTTT. Amino acid sequence: CASTRLNPTEAFF. This chain links TRBV6-5 with TRBJ1-1; the D is unclear. The CDR3 consists of 13 residues. The V end lost 7 bases, the J end lost 5 bases, and 14 bases lay between the germline ends. Germline CDR1 MNHEY, CDR2 SVGAGI.

The chain employs TRBV19 and TRBJ1-1, with D tentatively TRBD1 (5 bases). CDR3 length: 12 amino acids. V dropped 6 bases and J dropped 7 bases, with 12 bases sitting between them. Germline V gene sequence: CDR1 LNHDA, CDR2 SQIVND (reference sequence). This CDR3 is CASSPLGLEAFF. CDR3 in DNA: TGTGCCAGTAGCCCCTTGGGGCTTGAAGCTTTCTTT.

The V gene is TRBV14, the J gene TRBJ2-3; 8 bases align to TRBD2. The V segment lost 0 bases and the J segment 5 bases; nucleotides outside the gene matches: 4. The CDR3 totals 15 residues. CDR1 is SGHDN, CDR2 FVKESK, per germline. The CDR3 loop is CASSQDKREIDTQYF. CDR3 in DNA: TGTGCCAGCAGCCAAGATAAGCGGGAGATAGATACGCAGTATTTT.

The V gene is TRBV6-1, the J gene TRBJ1-4; D is undetermined. CDR3 length: 18 amino acids. Between the trimmed V and J ends, which lost 2 bases and 0 bases, there was a span of 16 bases. Germline CDR1 and CDR2: MNHNS and SASEGT. CDR3 in DNA: TGTGCCAGCAGTGAAAGGGCAGGCGGGAGGGCAACTAATGAAAAACTGTTTTTT. Protein: CASSERAGGRATNEKLFF.

V gene TRBV2 combines with J gene TRBJ2-4; either TRBD1 or TRBD2 may supply D (6 bases each). The CDR3 length is 14 residues. V lost 6 bases to trimming and J lost 0 bases, with 9 bases between them. Looked up from germline, CDR1 is SNHLY and CDR2 is FYNNEI. The CDR3 region is CASRRGVAKNIQYF. The CDR3 DNA reads TGTGCCAGCAGGAGGGGGGTAGCCAAAAACATTCAGTACTTC.

The chain carries TRBV6-5 and TRBJ2-7; D uncertain. Germline V gene data show CDR1 as MNHEY and CDR2 as SVGAGI. The CDR3 is made up of 16 amino acids. Trimming took 0 bases from V and 3 from J, leaving 15 bases between them. In DNA form, the CDR3 reads TGTGCCAGCAGTTACTCGGGTAGCAATCCTTTCTACGAGCAGTACTTC. Amino acid sequence: CASSYSGSNPFYEQYF.

This chain joins TRBV2 and TRBJ2-1; TRBD2 aligns across 7 bases. CDR1 and CDR2 (germline): SNHLY, FYNNEI. The V and J ends lost 11 bases and 1 base, in that order; junction bases with no gene match: 14. This CDR3 has 16 residues. The CDR3 coding sequence is TGTGCCCTCCCAAGCCCTAGCGGCCCATCCTACAATGAGCAGTTCTTC. Amino acids: CALPSPSGPSYNEQFF.